What follows is one TCR beta chain and its context. This clonotype was found many times. There is no known antigen for this receptor. Per-base quality was not reported, and no clone a single base away is much larger than it. The data originate from a study of glioma-infiltrating T cells (dated by TCRdb to about 2016). For the wider study: TCR alpha- and beta-chain repertoires were sequenced from glioma tissue, non-neoplastic brain tissue and matched peripheral blood mononuclear cells. Each tissue-infiltrating repertoire was compared with the same patient's peripheral blood repertoire to measure divergence between tissue and blood T-cell populations. Three low-grade glioma patients, roughly eight primary glioblastoma patients, and three non-glioma patients who contributed non-neoplastic brain tissue made up the paired cohort.

Study-wide findings and limitations: In non-neoplastic patients, VJ-independent divergence between tissue and blood fell below expectation, whereas in all gliomas, and especially in low-grade gliomas, the divergence rose above expectation. Only a very small number of CDR3 sequences turned up in both tissue and blood, a result put down to high CDR3 diversity combined with limited sampling. Group comparisons rested on small numbers: three non-neoplastic, three low-grade glioma and eight glioblastoma patients.

TCR alpha and beta CDR3 regions were amplified with the iRepertoire nested amplicon-rescue multiplex PCR (arm-PCR) platform from RNA. One-step reverse transcription and amplification used roughly 100-400 ng of tissue mRNA or PBMC total RNA as input. Following bead purification, Illumina adapters were added through a secondary multiplex PCR, and the libraries were then gel-purified between 200 and 400 bp. Internal 6-nucleotide barcodes were carried by the libraries and were used for demultiplexing. Sequencing of the libraries was done on an Illumina MiSeq using 2x220 or 2x250 nucleotide paired-end reads. The study's processing was this. Paired reads were merged using FLASH 1.2.11 and were aligned to the GRCh37 human genome using BWA-MEM, after which TRA and TRB reads were extracted. An IMGT-derived reference of cassette sequences and CDR3 motifs, with pseudogenes included, was used for V and J assignment. Reads were translated in three frames, and productive CDR3s were defined as those with a C...FGXG motif and no stop codons. Unique combinations of V-J cassette pair and CDR3 amino acid sequence were defined as clonotypes. Reads were filtered by Hamming distance, with the threshold set by the sequence error rate of each sample in mapped regions. TCRdb reprocessed the public reads (quality trimming at Q25 with fastp, clone calling with MiXCR) and kept in-frame beta chains. Rows with a matching CDR3 protein are joined into one entry that keeps the most common DNA and genes. What appears here as the V and J calls and clone size reflects TCRdb's work, not the paper's. The sample includes roughly 190,000 distinct CDR3 sequences, with more than 25% observed a single time. The top ten constitute 20% of the sample.

The CDR3 holds 13 amino acids from the cysteine to the phenylalanine. Left in the record is the CDR3 DNA by itself, 39 bases read in frame from the first base. Reading the germline V gene gives CDR1 SQVTM and CDR2 ANQGSEA. V loses 7 bases of germline sequence and J loses 4 bases, and the interval between the two ends is 16 bases. Sample: glioma tissue, nonneoplastic brain tissue, or PBMCs (not recorded which). This TCR was sampled from a human donor with low-grade glioma or glioblastoma, undergoing nonglioma brain surgery, or in good health (not recorded which). The V gene is TRBV29-1 and the J gene is TRBJ2-5, with an unclear D gene assignment. The DNA sequence is TGCAGCGCTTCTAGTCCGGTTGGAGAGACCCAGTACTTC. Translated, this gives CSASSPVGETQYF.